This TCR beta chain was sequenced during a study of blood T cell repertoires in COVID-19 (dated by TCRdb to 2018 to 2020). A note on the overall study: Samples from collaborators originated in the United States, Italy and Spain and spanned both the acute and convalescent phases of COVID-19. The samples were drawn from two sources: the first 160 participants of the ongoing ImmuneRACE study, and 1,000 to 1,500 subjects contributed by 6 global collaborators. Where available, HLA class I and class II types were taken from metadata supplied by the sample provider and were not determined by assay-based typing. Sample metadata almost always included a de-identified subject ID, COVID-19 status, age in years and sex. The prospective study material was composed of cDNA or gDNA derived from T cells, B-cell-depleted T cells, or PBMCs. The repertoires were released in a freely available public database intended as a resource for research on the immune response to SARS-CoV-2. Deeply sampled blood TCRbeta repertoires from subjects exposed to, actively infected with, or recovered from COVID-19 were included in the dataset.

TCRbeta CDR3 regions were amplified from genomic DNA by means of the immunoSEQ Assay, a bias-controlled multiplex PCR. The study's own analysis went as follows. The number of nucleated cells in each sample was estimated from the amplification of reference gene primers within the assay. Sequence reads were collapsed and filtered to measure the absolute abundance of every unique TCRbeta CDR3 rearrangement. For each sample, productive Simpson clonality was calculated as the square root of Simpson's diversity index over productive rearrangements. The table was pulled from immuneACCESS by TCRdb, which kept in-frame rearrangements only. Such tables lose some clones; where checked, under half of the loss comes from unresolved V genes, and the rest has no known cause. V and J calls and clone size come straight from that table; D and trimming were deduced from the DNA. For this sample the table gives under 9,000 clones, of which 84% were detected only once. 9.5% to 13% of the sample belongs to the ten largest clones.

Trimming removed 1 base from V and 0 bases from J, leaving 13 bases between the germline ends. The CDR3 holds 16 amino acids from the cysteine to the phenylalanine. Kept here is only the CDR3 DNA, which spans 48 bases and is read in frame from base 1. From the germline V gene, CDR1 is SGHRS and CDR2 is YFSETQ. Whole blood was collected in K2EDTA tubes by collaborating institutions according to the institutions' own protocols. For TCRbeta analysis, collaborators shipped samples in one of three forms: frozen whole blood, isolated PBMCs, or DNA extracted from either of those sample types. The paper as a whole reports these results and caveats: How much clinical and demographic metadata was included differed by source and by participant, and the metadata was provided uncurated.

As to this clone: Its antigen remains undetermined. Per-nucleotide qualities are absent, and no much larger clonotype sits a single base away.

The sequence was obtained from a human donor in a cohort sampled during active COVID-19. What was sequenced was peripheral blood. Rearrangement joined TRBV5-1 to TRBJ2-5; the D gene is possibly TRBD2, with 6 bases matching. The sequence in DNA is TGCGCCAGCAGCTTGCGGGGCGGGGCGTACCAAGAGACCCAGTACTTC. It translates to CASSLRGGAYQETQYF.